This T cell receptor beta chain was captured in a study of T cells in Graves' hyperthyroidism and ophthalmopathy. General observations from the study: Blood also carried most thyroid clonotypes expanded above 0.001.

The CDR3 has 15 residues. Trimming left V 1 base short and J 5 bases short, with 13 bases between. Per the germline V gene, CDR1 is SGHTA and CDR2 is FQGNSA. The investigators amplified TCR beta CDR3 regions from RNA transcripts. TCR CDR3 regions were first amplified by RT-PCR with HTBI primers. TCRdb reprocessed the multiplex PCR reads with MiXCR, giving one entry per CDR3 protein. The sample contains a few hundred thousand distinct CDR3 sequences, 35% to 55% of which appear only once. For this clonotype: Antigen unknown.

The receptor comes from an adult woman with Graves' disease, either hyperthyroidism or ophthalmopathy (not recorded which). Sequencing used peripheral blood or thyroid tissue (not recorded which). The chain couples TRBV7-2 to TRBJ2-3, with a tentative D call TRBD2 (5 bases). The CDR3 DNA reads TGTGCCAGCAGCTTAGGCTGGGCAGGAGGAGATACGCAGTATTTT. It codes for CASSLGWAGGDTQYF.